These 2 T cell receptor beta chains were all obtained from the same sample, sequenced in a study of type 1 and type 2 diabetes patients (dated by TCRdb to 2015 to 2016). Reads for this sample came from an Illumina MiSeq. Genomic DNA from sorted T cell subsets was used as template for TCRbeta CDR3 amplification. The TCRbeta CDR3 region was amplified by multiplex PCR with 30 forward and 13 reverse primers. The raw public data were reprocessed by TCRdb itself: fastp quality trimming at Q25, MiXCR clonotype calling, in-frame beta chains only. Each CDR3 protein gets just one entry, which takes the most common genes and DNA from the rows behind it. Within this sample are more than 250,000 distinct CDR3 sequences, with roughly 50% of them counted one time only. Approximately 14% of the sample comes from the top ten. Sequencing was done on a sample of peripheral blood mononuclear cells (PBMCs). The receptor source for this set is a man between 18 and 35 years old with type 2 diabetes.

The J gene is TRBJ2-7, the V gene TRBV19, with 10 positions matching TRBD1. V shed 4 bases and J 3 bases; nucleotides not matched to a gene: 3. Germline CDR1 and CDR2: LNHDA and SQIVND (reference sequence). The CDR3 runs to 14 residues. This CDR3 is CASSKGQGFYEQYF. DNA of the CDR3: TGTGCCAGTAGTAAGGGACAGGGGTTCTACGAGCAGTACTTC.

This clonotype has more than one count but fewer than ten. This sequence joins TRBV19 and TRBJ1-2; 9 bases are shared with TRBD1. CDR1 is LNHDA and CDR2 is SQIVND in the germline V gene (reference sequence). Germline trimming cut 8 bases from V and 7 bases from J; bases unmatched to any gene: 14. The CDR3 covers 15 residues. The CDR3 reads CASSNTPGQGPGYTF. CDR3 coding DNA: TGTGCCAGTTCCAACACCCCGGGACAGGGTCCTGGCTACACCTTC.